This TCR beta chain was identified in a study of Graves' ophthalmopathy and Graves' hyperthyroidism. Overall study findings and caveats: In predicting ophthalmopathy progression, the model reached over 55% sensitivity and 72% to 85% specificity.

In this sample, this clonotype turned up a few times. Its cognate antigen is unknown. Germline loops: CDR1 SGHRS, CDR2 YFSETQ. Trimming removed 4 bases from V and 4 bases from J; junction bases left unmatched: 6. This CDR3 is 14 amino acids long. People with hyperthyroidism were aged 18 to 65 and newly diagnosed, under 2 months' duration. RNA transcripts yielded amplified TCR beta CDR3 regions. The authors performed first-round RT-PCR with HTBI primers and then a second-round multiplex PCR. TCRdb ran MiXCR on the multiplex PCR reads and lists one entry per CDR3 protein. Among 900,000 to 1,200,000 distinct CDR3 sequences listed, 36% were seen once.

The TCR originated in an adult man with Graves' hyperthyroidism. This rearrangement joins TRBV5-1 to TRBJ2-7; 9 bases line up with TRBD2. Material for sequencing was peripheral blood or thyroid tissue (not recorded which). The CDR3 is CASSRATSGYEQYF. In DNA form, the CDR3 reads TGCGCCAGCAGCCGAGCGACTAGCGGTTACGAGCAGTACTTC.